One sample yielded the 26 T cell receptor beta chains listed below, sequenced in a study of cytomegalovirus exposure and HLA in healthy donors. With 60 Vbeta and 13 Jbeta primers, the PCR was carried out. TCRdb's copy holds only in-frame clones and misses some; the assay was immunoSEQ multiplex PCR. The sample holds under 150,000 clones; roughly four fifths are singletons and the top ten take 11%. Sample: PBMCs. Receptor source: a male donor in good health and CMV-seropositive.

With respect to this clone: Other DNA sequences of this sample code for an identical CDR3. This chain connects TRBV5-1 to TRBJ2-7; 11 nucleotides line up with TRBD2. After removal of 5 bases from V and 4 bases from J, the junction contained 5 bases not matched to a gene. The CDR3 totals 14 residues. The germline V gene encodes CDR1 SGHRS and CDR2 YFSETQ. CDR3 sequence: CASSSGTSGYEQYF. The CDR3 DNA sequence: TGCGCCAGCAGTTCCGGGACTAGCGGATACGAGCAGTACTTC.

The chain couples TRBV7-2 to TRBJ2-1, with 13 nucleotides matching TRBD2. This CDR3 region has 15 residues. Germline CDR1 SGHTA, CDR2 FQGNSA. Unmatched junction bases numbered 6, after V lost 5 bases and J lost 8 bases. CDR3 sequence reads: CASSATSGRAYEQFF. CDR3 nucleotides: TGTGCCAGCAGCGCCACTAGCGGGAGGGCCTATGAGCAGTTCTTC.

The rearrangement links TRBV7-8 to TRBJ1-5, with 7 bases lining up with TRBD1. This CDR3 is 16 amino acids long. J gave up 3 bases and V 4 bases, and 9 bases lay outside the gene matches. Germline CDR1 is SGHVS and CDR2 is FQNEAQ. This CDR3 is CASSSGQVGINQPQHF. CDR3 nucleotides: TGTGCCAGCAGCTCAGGACAGGTGGGGATCAATCAGCCCCAGCATTTT.

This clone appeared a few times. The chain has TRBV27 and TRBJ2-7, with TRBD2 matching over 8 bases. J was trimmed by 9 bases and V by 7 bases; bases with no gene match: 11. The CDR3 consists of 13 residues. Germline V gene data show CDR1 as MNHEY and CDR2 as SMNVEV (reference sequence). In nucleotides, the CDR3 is TGTGCCAGCAATAGCGTCGGCGGGAGGACGCAGTACTTC. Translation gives CASNSVGGRTQYF.

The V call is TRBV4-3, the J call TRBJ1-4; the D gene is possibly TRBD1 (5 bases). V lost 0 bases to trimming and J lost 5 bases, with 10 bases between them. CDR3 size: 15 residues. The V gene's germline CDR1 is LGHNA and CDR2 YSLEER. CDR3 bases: TGCGCCAGCAGCCAAGAGGACCAGGGCAATGAAAAACTGTTTTTT. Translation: CASSQEDQGNEKLFF.

The CDR3 DNA sequence: TGCGCCAGAGAGGGACTAGCCACCACCGGGGAGCTGTTTTTT. This codes for CAREGLATTGELFF. The rearrangement uses TRBV23-1 and TRBJ2-2, with TRBD2 matching 9 bases. TRBV23-1 is treated as an ORF (open reading frame) with a function not yet certain. The CDR3 covers 14 residues. The ends lost 9 bases at V and 4 bases at J; junction bases unmatched: 6.

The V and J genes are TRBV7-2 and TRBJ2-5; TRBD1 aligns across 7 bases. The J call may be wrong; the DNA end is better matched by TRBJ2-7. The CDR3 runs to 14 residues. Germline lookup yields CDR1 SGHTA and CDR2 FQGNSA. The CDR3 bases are TGTGCCAGCAGCTTAGGTATAGGGGGCTTCGAGCAGTACTTC. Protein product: CASSLGIGGFEQYF.

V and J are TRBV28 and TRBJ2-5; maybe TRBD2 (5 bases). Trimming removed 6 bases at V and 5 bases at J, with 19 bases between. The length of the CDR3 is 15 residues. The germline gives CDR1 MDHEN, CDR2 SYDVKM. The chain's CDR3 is CASSPSGSGRETQYF. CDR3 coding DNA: TGTGCCAGCAGCCCTAGTGGGAGTGGACGGGAGACCCAGTACTTC.

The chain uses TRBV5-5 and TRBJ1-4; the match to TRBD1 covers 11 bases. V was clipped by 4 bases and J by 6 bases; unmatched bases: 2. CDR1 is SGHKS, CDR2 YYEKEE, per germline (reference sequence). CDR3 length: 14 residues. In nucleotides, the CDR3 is TGTGCCAGCAGCAGGACAGGGGGCGATGAAAAACTGTTTTTT. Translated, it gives CASSRTGGDEKLFF.

The DNA of the CDR3 is TGTGCCAGCAGTACTCGGGGGAACACCGGGGAGCTGTTTTTT. It translates to CASSTRGNTGELFF. The gene calls are TRBV28 and TRBJ2-2; D perhaps matches TRBD2 (5 bases). Trimming pared 5 bases from V and 1 base from J, leaving 8 bases between. This CDR3 comprises 14 residues. Germline V gene lookup returns CDR1 MDHEN and CDR2 SYDVKM.

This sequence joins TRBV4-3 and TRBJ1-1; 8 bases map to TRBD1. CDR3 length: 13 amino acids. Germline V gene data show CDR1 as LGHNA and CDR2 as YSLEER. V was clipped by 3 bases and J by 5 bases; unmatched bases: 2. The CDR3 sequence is CASSQTGETEAFF. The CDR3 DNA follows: TGCGCCAGCAGCCAGACAGGGGAAACTGAAGCTTTCTTT.

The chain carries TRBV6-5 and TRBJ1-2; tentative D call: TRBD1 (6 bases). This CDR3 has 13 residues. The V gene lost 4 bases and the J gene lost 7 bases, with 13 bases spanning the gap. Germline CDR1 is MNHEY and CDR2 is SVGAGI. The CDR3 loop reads CASSFTDRFGYTF. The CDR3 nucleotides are TGTGCCAGCAGTTTTACGGACAGATTTGGCTACACCTTC.

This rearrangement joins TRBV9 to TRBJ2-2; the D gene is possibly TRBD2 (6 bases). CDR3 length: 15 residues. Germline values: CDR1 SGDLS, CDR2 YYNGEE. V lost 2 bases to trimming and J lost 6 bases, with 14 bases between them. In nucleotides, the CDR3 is TGTGCCAGCAGCGTCCCTCTGGAGGGTCCCGGGGAGCTGTTTTTT. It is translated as CASSVPLEGPGELFF.

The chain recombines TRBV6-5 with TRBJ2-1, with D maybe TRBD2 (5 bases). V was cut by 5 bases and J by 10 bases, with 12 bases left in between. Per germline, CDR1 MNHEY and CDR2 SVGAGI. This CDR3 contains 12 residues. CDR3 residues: CASSKLGWEQFF. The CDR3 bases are TGTGCCAGCAGTAAACTAGGTTGGGAGCAGTTCTTC.

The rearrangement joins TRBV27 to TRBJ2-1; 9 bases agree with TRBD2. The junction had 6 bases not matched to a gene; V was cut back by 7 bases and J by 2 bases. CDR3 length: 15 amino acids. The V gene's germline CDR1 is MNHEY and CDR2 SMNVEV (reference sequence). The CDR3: CASTRSGSPYNEQFF. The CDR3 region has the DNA TGTGCCAGCACCCGTAGCGGGAGCCCCTACAATGAGCAGTTCTTC.

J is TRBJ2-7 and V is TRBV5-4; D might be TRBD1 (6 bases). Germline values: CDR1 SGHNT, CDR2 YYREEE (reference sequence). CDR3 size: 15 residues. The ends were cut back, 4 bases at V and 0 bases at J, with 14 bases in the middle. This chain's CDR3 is CASSRTGPSSYEQYF. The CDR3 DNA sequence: TGTGCCAGCAGCCGTACAGGGCCCAGCTCCTACGAGCAGTACTTC. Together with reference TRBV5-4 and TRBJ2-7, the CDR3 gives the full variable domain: ETGVTQSPTHLIKTRGQQVTLRCSSQSGHNTVSWYQQALGQGPQFIFQYYREEENGRGNFPPRFSGLQFPNYSSELNVNALELDDSALYLCASSRTGPSSYEQYFGPGTRLTVT.

CDR3 sequence (DNA): TGTGCCAGCAGTTACCGACCGGGACAGGGCAATCAGCCCCAGCATTTT. Translation: CASSYRPGQGNQPQHF. V is TRBV7-8 and J is TRBJ1-5; 8 bases fit TRBD1. This CDR3 has 16 residues. The V gene's germline CDR1 is SGHVS and CDR2 FQNEAQ. V trimming: 6 bases; J trimming: 2 bases; junction bases outside the gene matches: 9. Filled out from reference TRBV7-8 and TRBJ1-5, the complete variable domain reads GAGVSQSPRYKVAKRGQDVALRCDPISGHVSLFWYQQALGQGPEFLTYFQNEAQLDKSGLPSDRFFAERPEGSVSTLKIQRTQQEDSAVYLCASSYRPGQGNQPQHFGDGTRLSIL.

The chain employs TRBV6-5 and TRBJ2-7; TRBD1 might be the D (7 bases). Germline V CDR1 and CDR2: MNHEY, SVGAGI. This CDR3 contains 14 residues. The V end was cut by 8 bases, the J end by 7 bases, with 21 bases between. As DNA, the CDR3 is TGTGCCAGCCAGTCTGCCACAGGGGAGGATGAGCAGTACTTC. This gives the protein CASQSATGEDEQYF.

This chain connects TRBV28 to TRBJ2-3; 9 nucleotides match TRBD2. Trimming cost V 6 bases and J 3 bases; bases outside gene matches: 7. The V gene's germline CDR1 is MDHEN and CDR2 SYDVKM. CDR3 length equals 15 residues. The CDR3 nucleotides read TGTGCCAGCAGCATCCAGGGACTAGCTACAGATACGCAGTATTTT. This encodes CASSIQGLATDTQYF.

This CDR3 reads CASSPRAGSNTGELFF. CDR3 nucleotides: TGTGCCAGCAGCCCGAGAGCGGGGTCGAACACCGGGGAGCTGTTTTTT. The J gene is TRBJ2-2, the V gene TRBV7-6; 7 positions match TRBD2. CDR3 length: 16 residues. With 5 bases clipped from V and 0 bases from J, the junction kept 6 bases outside the gene matches. Germline CDR1 and CDR2: SGHVS and FNYEAQ.

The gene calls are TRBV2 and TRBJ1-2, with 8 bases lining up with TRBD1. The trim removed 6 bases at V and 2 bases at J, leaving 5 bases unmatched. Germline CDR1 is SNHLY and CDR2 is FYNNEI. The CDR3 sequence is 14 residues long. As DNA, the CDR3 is TGTGCCAGCAGCCCAAACAGGGGGAACTATGGCTACACCTTC. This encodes CASSPNRGNYGYTF.

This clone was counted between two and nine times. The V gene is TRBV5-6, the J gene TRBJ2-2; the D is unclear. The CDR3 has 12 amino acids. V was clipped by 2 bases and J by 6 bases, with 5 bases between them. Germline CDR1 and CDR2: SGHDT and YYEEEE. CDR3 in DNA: TGTGCCAGCAGCTTCATCCCCGGGGAGCTGTTTTTT. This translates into CASSFIPGELFF.

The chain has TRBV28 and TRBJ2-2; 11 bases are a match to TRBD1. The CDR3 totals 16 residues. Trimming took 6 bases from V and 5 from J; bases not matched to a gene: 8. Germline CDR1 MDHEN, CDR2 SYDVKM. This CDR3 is CASSHGQGAGTGELFF. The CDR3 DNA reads TGTGCCAGCAGCCACGGACAGGGGGCGGGTACCGGGGAGCTGTTTTTT.

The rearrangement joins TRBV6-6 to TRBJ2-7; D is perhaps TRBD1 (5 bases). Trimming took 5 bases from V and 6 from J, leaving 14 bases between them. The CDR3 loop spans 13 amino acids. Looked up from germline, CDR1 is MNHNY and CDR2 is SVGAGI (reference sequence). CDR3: CASSASRVGEQYF. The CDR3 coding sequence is TGTGCCAGCAGTGCGTCCAGGGTGGGCGAGCAGTACTTC.

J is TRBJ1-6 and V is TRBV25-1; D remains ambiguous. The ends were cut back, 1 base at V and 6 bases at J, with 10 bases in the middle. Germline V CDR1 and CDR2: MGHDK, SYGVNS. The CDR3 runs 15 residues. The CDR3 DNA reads TGTGCCAGCAGTGAATCTGACACCAGTAATTCACCCCTCCACTTT. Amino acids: CASSESDTSNSPLHF.

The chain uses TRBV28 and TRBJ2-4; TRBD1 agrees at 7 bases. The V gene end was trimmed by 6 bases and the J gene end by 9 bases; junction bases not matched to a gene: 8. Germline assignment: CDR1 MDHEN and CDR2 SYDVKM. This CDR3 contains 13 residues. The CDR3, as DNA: TGTGCCAGCAGCCTACAGGGGAAGGCCATTCAGTACTTC. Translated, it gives CASSLQGKAIQYF.